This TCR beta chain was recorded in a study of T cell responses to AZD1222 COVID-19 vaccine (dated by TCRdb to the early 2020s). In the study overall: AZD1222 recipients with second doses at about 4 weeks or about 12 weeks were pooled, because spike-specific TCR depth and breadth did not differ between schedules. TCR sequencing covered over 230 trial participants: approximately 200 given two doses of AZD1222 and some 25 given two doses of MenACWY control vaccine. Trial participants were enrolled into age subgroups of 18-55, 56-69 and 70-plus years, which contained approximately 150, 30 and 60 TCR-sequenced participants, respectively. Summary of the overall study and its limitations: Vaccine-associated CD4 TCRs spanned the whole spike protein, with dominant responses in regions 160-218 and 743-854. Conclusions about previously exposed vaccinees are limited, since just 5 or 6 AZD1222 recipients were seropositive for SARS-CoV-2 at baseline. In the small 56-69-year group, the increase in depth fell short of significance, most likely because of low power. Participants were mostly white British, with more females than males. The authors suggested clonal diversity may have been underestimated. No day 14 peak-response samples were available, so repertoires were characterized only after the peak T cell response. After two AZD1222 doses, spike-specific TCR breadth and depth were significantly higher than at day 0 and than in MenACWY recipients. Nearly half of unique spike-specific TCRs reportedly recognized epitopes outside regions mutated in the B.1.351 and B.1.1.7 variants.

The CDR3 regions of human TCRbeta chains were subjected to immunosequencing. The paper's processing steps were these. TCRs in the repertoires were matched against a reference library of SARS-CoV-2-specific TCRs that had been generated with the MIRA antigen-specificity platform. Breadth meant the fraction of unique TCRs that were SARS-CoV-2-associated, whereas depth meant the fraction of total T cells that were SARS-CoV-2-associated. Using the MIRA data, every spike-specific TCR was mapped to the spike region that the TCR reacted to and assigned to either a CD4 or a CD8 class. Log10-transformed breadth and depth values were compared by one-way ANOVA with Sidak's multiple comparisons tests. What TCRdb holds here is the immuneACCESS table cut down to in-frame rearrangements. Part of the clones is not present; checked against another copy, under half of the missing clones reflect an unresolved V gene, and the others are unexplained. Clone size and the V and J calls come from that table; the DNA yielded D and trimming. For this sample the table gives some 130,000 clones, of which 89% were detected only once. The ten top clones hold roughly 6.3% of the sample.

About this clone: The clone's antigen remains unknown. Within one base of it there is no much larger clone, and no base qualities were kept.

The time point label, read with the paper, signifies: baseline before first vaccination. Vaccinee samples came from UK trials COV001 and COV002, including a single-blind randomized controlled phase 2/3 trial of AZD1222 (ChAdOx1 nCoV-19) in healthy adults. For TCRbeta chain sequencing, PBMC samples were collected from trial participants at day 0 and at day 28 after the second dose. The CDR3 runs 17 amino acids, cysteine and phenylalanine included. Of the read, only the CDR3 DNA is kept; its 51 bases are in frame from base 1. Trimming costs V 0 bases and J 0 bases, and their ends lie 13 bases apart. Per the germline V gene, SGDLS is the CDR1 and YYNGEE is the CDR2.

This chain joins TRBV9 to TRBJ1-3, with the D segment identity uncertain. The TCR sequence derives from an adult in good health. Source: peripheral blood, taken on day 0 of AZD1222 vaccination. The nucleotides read TGTGCCAGCAGCGTAGACAGCCTTAAATCCTCTGGAAACACCATATATTTT. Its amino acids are CASSVDSLKSSGNTIYF.